Presented here are 31 T cell receptor beta chains from one specimen sequenced in a study of PD-1 blockade in classical Hodgkin lymphoma. Assay: immunoSEQ multiplex PCR; the TCRdb copy retains only in-frame clones and omits some. The sample records 55,000 to 80,000 clones, around 88% being singletons. Exposure to brentuximab vedotin varied, and each patient had relapsed following autologous stem cell transplantation. The sequenced sample was peripheral blood mononuclear cells (PBMCs), obtained at baseline. These receptors were collected from a human donor with classical Hodgkin lymphoma.

V gene TRBV18 combines with J gene TRBJ2-7, with D possibly matching TRBD2 (6 bases). The V end lost 2 bases, the J end lost 1 base, and 12 bases lay between the germline ends. The CDR3 length is 15 residues. CDR1 is KGHSH and CDR2 is LQKENI in the germline V gene. This CDR3 is CASSPGGKGSYEQYF. CDR3 nucleotide sequence: TGTGCCAGCTCACCAGGGGGGAAAGGATCCTACGAGCAGTACTTC.

This clone was observed a few times. The chain combines TRBV19 with TRBJ2-1, with TRBD1 identical over 10 bases. V shed 1 base, J shed 8 bases, and the junction held 2 bases outside the gene matches. The CDR3 consists of 14 residues. The germline V gene has CDR1 LNHDA and CDR2 SQIVND (reference sequence). In DNA, the CDR3 is TGTGCCAGTAGTATAGTTGGGACAGGGGATGAGCAGTTCTTC. Protein sequence: CASSIVGTGDEQFF.

V usage is TRBV5-4 and J usage is TRBJ2-2; TRBD1 aligns across 10 bases. Trimming at V came to 4 bases and at J to 4 bases, leaving 4 bases not matched to a gene. The CDR3 totals 15 residues. Germline V lookup: CDR1 SGHNT, CDR2 YYREEE (reference sequence). CDR3 region: CASSGGQGTTGELFF. In nucleotides, the CDR3 is TGTGCCAGCAGCGGGGGACAGGGGACCACCGGGGAGCTGTTTTTT.

The V gene is TRBV19, the J gene TRBJ1-6; 11 nucleotides agree with TRBD1. Looked up from germline, CDR1 is LNHDA and CDR2 is SQIVND (reference sequence). The CDR3 is made up of 17 amino acids. V lost 6 bases to trimming and J lost 6 bases; unmatched junction nucleotides: 10. The CDR3: CASRRGQGAPLNSPLHF. Written as DNA, the CDR3 is TGTGCCAGTAGAAGAGGACAGGGGGCGCCCCTTAATTCACCCCTCCACTTT.

J is TRBJ2-3 and V is TRBV5-1; D assignment may be TRBD1 or TRBD2 (6 bases each). Deletions cut 0 bases from V and 3 bases from J, with 17 bases between. CDR3 length: 17 amino acids. Per the germline V gene, CDR1 is SGHRS and CDR2 is YFSETQ. The CDR3: CASSLAVPGAGTDTQYF. In nucleotides, the CDR3 is TGCGCCAGCAGCTTGGCCGTACCGGGGGCGGGGACAGATACGCAGTATTTT.

This rearrangement joins TRBV6-4 to TRBJ2-6, with D uncertain. Germline loops: CDR1 MRHNA, CDR2 SNTAGT. The V end lost 0 bases, the J end lost 3 bases, and 3 bases lay between the germline ends. The CDR3 consists of 14 residues. CDR3 protein: CASSDSGGANVLTF. CDR3 sequence (DNA): TGTGCCAGCAGTGACTCGGGTGGGGCCAACGTCCTGACTTTC.

This clone occurred once. The rearrangement links TRBV18 to TRBJ2-3; 11 bases fit TRBD2. The CDR3 contains 19 residues. Germline lookup yields CDR1 KGHSH and CDR2 LQKENI. Trimming cost V 1 base and J 2 bases; bases outside gene matches: 11. CDR3 DNA: TGTGCCAGCTCACCACGTGTGGGACTAGCGGTTCCCACCACAGATACGCAGTATTTT. This gives the protein CASSPRVGLAVPTTDTQYF.

V gene TRBV5-4 combines with J gene TRBJ2-3; 9 bases align to TRBD2. This CDR3 is built from 17 residues. The germline V gene encodes CDR1 SGHNT and CDR2 YYREEE (reference sequence). Trimming at V came to 4 bases and at J to 5 bases, leaving 14 bases not matched to a gene. The CDR3 loop reads CASSAYVGLAIRDTQYF. In DNA form, the CDR3 reads TGTGCCAGCAGCGCGTACGTGGGACTAGCTATCAGAGATACGCAGTATTTT.

The genes are TRBV7-3 and TRBJ2-3; 11 bases agree with TRBD2. The CDR3 loop spans 16 amino acids. The V gene end was trimmed by 1 base and the J gene end by 4 bases; junction bases not matched to a gene: 4. The germline V gene encodes CDR1 SGHTA and CDR2 FQGTGA. The CDR3 DNA reads TGTGCCAGCAGCTTAAACTTAGCGGGGGGGCCAGATACGCAGTATTTT. Translating it yields CASSLNLAGGPDTQYF.

The chain joins TRBV5-8 to TRBJ1-5; D is perhaps TRBD1 (6 bases). CDR3 length equals 14 residues. Germline V lookup: CDR1 SGHTS, CDR2 YDEGEE. The CDR3 loop reads CASLGRGSNQPQHF. Here the CDR3 DNA reads TGTGCATCTCTGGGCAGGGGAAGCAATCAGCCCCAGCATTTT.

The chain links TRBV5-8 to TRBJ1-2; D gene ambiguous. The CDR3 runs to 12 residues. The germline V gene has CDR1 SGHTS and CDR2 YDEGEE. V lost 4 bases to trimming and J lost 3 bases, with 7 bases between them. The CDR3 loop is CASSEGYYGYTF. CDR3 DNA sequence: TGTGCCAGCAGCGAAGGATACTATGGCTACACCTTC. The full variable domain, completed using reference TRBV5-8 and TRBJ1-2, is EAGVTQSPTHLIKTRGQQATLRCSPISGHTSVYWYQQALGLGLQFLLWYDEGEERNRGNFPPRFSGRQFPNYSSELNVNALELEDSALYLCASSEGYYGYTFGSGTRLTVV.

The chain carries TRBV30 and TRBJ2-7, with D possibly TRBD1 on 6 matching bases. The CDR3 loop spans 14 amino acids. Germline CDR1 reads GTSNPN; CDR2 reads SVGIG (reference sequence). V was shortened by 0 bases and J by 2 bases, with 11 bases between the two germline ends. CDR3 nucleotide sequence: TGTGCCTGGAGTGTAGGACGGACAGCCTACGAGCAGTACTTC. As protein: CAWSVGRTAYEQYF. The entire variable domain, with the rest obtained from reference TRBV30 and TRBJ2-7, is as follows: SQTIHQWPATLVQPVGSPLSLECTVEGTSNPNLYWYRQAAGRGLQLLFYSVGIGQISSEVPQNLSASRPQDRQFILSSKKLLLSDSGFYLCAWSVGRTAYEQYFGPGTRLTVT.

The chain joins TRBV6-6 to TRBJ2-7; 10 positions agree with TRBD2. V shed 6 bases, J shed 4 bases, and the junction held 6 bases outside the gene matches. Germline V gene data show CDR1 as MNHNY and CDR2 as SVGAGI (reference sequence). CDR3 size: 14 residues. The CDR3 spells CASSRTSGGYEQYF. CDR3 nucleotides: TGTGCCAGCAGCCGGACTAGCGGTGGTTACGAGCAGTACTTC.

V and J are TRBV4-1 and TRBJ1-2, with D uncertain. V lost 2 bases and J lost 6, with 4 bases in between. The CDR3 length is 11 residues. Germline-derived CDR1 and CDR2 are MGHRA and YSYEKL. The CDR3 here is CASSQSDGYTF. In DNA, the CDR3 is TGCGCCAGCAGCCAATCGGATGGCTACACCTTC.

The chain is built from TRBV11-3 and TRBJ2-7, with TRBD1 matching over 8 bases. The CDR3 runs 14 residues. Losses at the gene ends were 5 bases for V and 6 bases for J; bases not matched to a gene: 9. Germline CDR1 is SGHNT and CDR2 is YENEEA. The CDR3 protein is CASSPRTGMGEQYF. In DNA, the CDR3 is TGTGCCAGCAGCCCAAGGACAGGGATGGGCGAGCAGTACTTC. Full variable domain (rest looked up from reference TRBV11-3 and TRBJ2-7): EAGVVQSPRYKIIEKKQPVAFWCNPISGHNTLYWYLQNLGQGPELLIRYENEEAVDDSQLPKDRFSAERLKGVDSTLKIQPAELGDSAVYLCASSPRTGMGEQYFGPGTRLTVT.

The chain recombines TRBV20-1 with TRBJ2-7; D call uncertain. The CDR3 length is 11 residues. In germline, CDR1 is DFQATT, CDR2 SNEGSKA (reference sequence). Trimming cost V 4 bases and J 3 bases, with 7 bases left between them. CDR3 bases: TGCAGTGCTAAGCTAGTCTACGAGCAGTACTTC. It is translated as CSAKLVYEQYF.

This clone was seen a single time. J is TRBJ2-3 and V is TRBV28; D is perhaps TRBD2 (5 bases). Germline assignment: CDR1 MDHEN and CDR2 SYDVKM. The CDR3 is made up of 15 amino acids. The V gene lost 3 bases and the J gene lost 4 bases, with 14 bases spanning the gap. The CDR3 nucleotides read TGTGCCAGCAGTTTCGTCGGGGTAAGCCCAGATACGCAGTATTTT. This gives the protein CASSFVGVSPDTQYF.

The sample holds one count of this clone. The CDR3, as DNA: TGTGCCAGCAGTTCTTGGGGGCGCGGAAACACCATATATTTT. Its translation is CASSSWGRGNTIYF. The V gene is TRBV27, the J gene TRBJ1-3; D is perhaps TRBD1 (6 bases). The CDR3 is made up of 14 amino acids. Trimming shortened V by 4 bases and J by 4 bases, and 11 bases separated the two germline ends. Per the germline V gene, CDR1 is MNHEY and CDR2 is SMNVEV (reference sequence).

V is TRBV15 and J is TRBJ2-1; 7 positions match TRBD1. Germline-derived CDR1 and CDR2 are LNHNV and YYDKDF (reference sequence). The ends lost 4 bases at V and 4 bases at J; junction bases unmatched: 7. CDR3 length equals 15 residues. The CDR3 sequence is CATSNDRVGYNEQFF. As DNA, the CDR3 is TGTGCCACCAGCAATGACAGGGTGGGGTACAATGAGCAGTTCTTC.

The V and J genes are TRBV7-9 and TRBJ1-6; the match to TRBD1 covers 8 bases. V lost 4 bases to trimming and J lost 4 bases; unmatched junction nucleotides: 6. Per the germline V gene, CDR1 is SEHNR and CDR2 is FQNEAQ (reference sequence). The CDR3 spans 16 residues. CDR3 nucleotides: TGTGCCAGCAGCTCATCATGGACAGGGTATAATTCACCCCTCCACTTT. Its protein product is CASSSSWTGYNSPLHF.

This clone was seen more than once but under ten times. The V call is TRBV7-8, the J call TRBJ1-1, with D tentatively TRBD1 (5 bases). Trimming shortened V by 4 bases and J by 1 base, and 13 bases separated the two germline ends. Germline CDR1 and CDR2: SGHVS and FQNEAQ. The CDR3 is 15 residues long. CDR3 nucleotides: TGTGCCAGCAGCTCCTCTGCAGGGCAGAACACTGAAGCTTTCTTT. It codes for CASSSSAGQNTEAFF.

The J gene is TRBJ1-1, the V gene TRBV18; TRBD1 matches at 7 bases. The ends lost 1 base at V and 3 bases at J; junction bases unmatched: 8. The CDR3 covers 16 residues. Looked up from germline, CDR1 is KGHSH and CDR2 is LQKENI. This chain's CDR3 is CASSPLAGGEDTEAFF. CDR3 coding DNA: TGTGCCAGCTCACCACTCGCAGGGGGGGAGGACACTGAAGCTTTCTTT. Complete variable domain (other parts from reference TRBV18 and TRBJ1-1): NAGVMQNPRHLVRRRGQEARLRCSPMKGHSHVYWYRQLPEEGLKFMVYLQKENIIDESGMPKERFSAEFPKEGPSILRIQQVVRGDSAAYFCASSPLAGGEDTEAFFGQGTRLTVV.

The chain couples TRBV5-1 to TRBJ2-1; 12 nucleotides match TRBD2. CDR1 is SGHRS and CDR2 is YFSETQ in the germline V gene. The CDR3 has 14 residues. Trimming at V came to 5 bases and at J to 8 bases, leaving 5 bases not matched to a gene. CDR3 region: CASSPSGGEYEQFF. CDR3 DNA sequence: TGCGCCAGCAGTCCTAGCGGGGGGGAGTATGAGCAGTTCTTC.

In its sample, this clone was seen once. The chain has TRBV18 and TRBJ1-5; a possible D gene is TRBD1 (6 bases). V lost 5 bases and J lost 4, with 12 bases in between. Germline V gene sequence: CDR1 KGHSH, CDR2 LQKENI. The CDR3 totals 14 residues. The CDR3 bases are TGTGCCAGCTCAAAGGACAGTCTTAATCAGCCCCAGCATTTT. It yields the protein CASSKDSLNQPQHF.

This sequence joins TRBV28 and TRBJ1-2; no firm D call. V gave up 6 bases and J gave up 5 bases, with 16 bases separating them. Per the germline V gene, CDR1 is MDHEN and CDR2 is SYDVKM. This CDR3 is built from 14 residues. The CDR3 loop reads CASSDPGIRYGYTF. DNA of the CDR3: TGTGCCAGCAGCGACCCCGGGATAAGATATGGCTACACCTTC.

The chain recombines TRBV28 with TRBJ1-6, with a possible D match to TRBD1 (5 bases). V dropped 4 bases and J dropped 10 bases, with 14 bases sitting between them. The CDR3 runs to 14 residues. CDR1 and CDR2 (germline): MDHEN, SYDVKM. The CDR3 DNA is TGTGCCAGCAGTTCCTCCAGGGAAAAATCACCCCTCCACTTT. It translates to CASSSSREKSPLHF.

The chain is built from TRBV11-2 and TRBJ1-5, with D perhaps matching TRBD1 (5 bases). V shed 2 bases and J shed 2 bases, with 10 bases lying between them. Germline assignment: CDR1 SGHAT and CDR2 FQNNGV. CDR3 length: 15 amino acids. CDR3 loop: CASSLSGDGNQPQHF. The DNA of the CDR3 is TGTGCCAGCAGCTTAAGCGGGGACGGCAATCAGCCCCAGCATTTT.

The gene calls are TRBV4-2 and TRBJ1-2; TRBD1 might be the D (6 bases). The germline V and J ends were trimmed by 1 base and 10 bases, with 13 bases remaining between them. Germline loops: CDR1 LGHNA, CDR2 YNFKEQ. The CDR3 is 13 amino acids. The CDR3 loop reads CASSQGGAGPYTF. CDR3 nucleotides: TGTGCCAGCAGCCAAGGGGGGGCAGGTCCCTACACCTTC.

The rearrangement uses TRBV27 and TRBJ2-1; 7 positions match TRBD1. The J segment lost 0 bases and the V segment lost 7 bases, leaving 6 bases of the junction unmatched. Per germline, CDR1 MNHEY and CDR2 SMNVEV (reference sequence). The CDR3 length is 15 residues. This chain's CDR3 is CASKHRGSSYNEQFF. As DNA, the CDR3 is TGTGCCAGCAAACACAGGGGTAGCTCCTACAATGAGCAGTTCTTC.

The rearrangement joins TRBV6-1 to TRBJ1-1, with 7 bases fitting TRBD1. CDR3 size: 14 residues. The J segment lost 7 bases and the V segment lost 6 bases, leaving 11 bases of the junction unmatched. The germline V gene encodes CDR1 MNHNS and CDR2 SASEGT. CDR3 protein: CASRPTGTELEAFF. The CDR3 region has the DNA TGTGCCAGCAGACCAACCGGGACAGAGCTTGAAGCTTTCTTT.

This sequence joins TRBV14 and TRBJ1-5, with 11 positions matching TRBD1. The CDR3 contains 15 residues. Germline CDR1 and CDR2: SGHDN and FVKESK. Germline trimming cut 4 bases from V and 5 bases from J; bases unmatched to any gene: 4. Here the CDR3 reads CASSPADRGHQPQHF. CDR3 nucleotide sequence: TGTGCCAGCAGCCCGGCGGACAGGGGGCATCAGCCCCAGCATTTT. The full variable domain, completed using reference TRBV14 and TRBJ1-5, is EAGVTQFPSHSVIEKGQTVTLRCDPISGHDNLYWYRRVMGKEIKFLLHFVKESKQDESGMPNNRFLAERTGGTYSTLKVQPAELEDSGVYFCASSPADRGHQPQHFGDGTRLSIL.